One and the same sample provided the 5 T cell receptor beta chains below, sequenced in a study of a mutant IDH1 vaccine in newly diagnosed glioma. The time point here: baseline, week 1 (first vaccination visit). Treatment described: pre-vaccination baseline after standard-of-care therapy. This table comes from immunoSEQ multiplex PCR, and its TCRdb copy is limited to in-frame clones, with some not included. This table has about 35,000 clones, 80% to 85% appearing once. The specimen was peripheral blood mononuclear cells (PBMCs), collected from a glioma patient treated with radiotherapy, temozolomide or both. The receptors originated from a man between 45 and 60 years old with glioma. Some clones in this sample may be carry-over from other donors' samples.

This chain links TRBV6-1 with TRBJ2-5; TRBD1 is a possible D gene (6 bases). The J call is in doubt because the DNA end fits TRBJ2-7 better. CDR1 and CDR2 from the germline V gene are MNHNS and SASEGT. The CDR3 is 14 amino acids. CDR3 bases: TGTGCCAGCAGTGAGTCACAGGGTTACTACGAGCAGTACTTC. This gives the protein CASSESQGYYEQYF.

The chain uses TRBV29-1 and TRBJ1-3; TRBD1 matches at 10 bases. Germline V lookup: CDR1 SQVTM, CDR2 ANQGSEA. V lost 7 bases, J lost 4 bases, and 7 bases stayed unmatched. The CDR3 is 14 amino acids. The CDR3 here is CSARQGASGNTIYF. For the CDR3, the DNA is TGCAGCGCCCGACAGGGGGCGTCCGGAAACACCATATATTTT. Looking up the rest from reference TRBV29-1 and TRBJ1-3 gives the full variable domain: SAVISQKPSRDICQRGTSLTIQCQVDSQVTMMFWYRQQPGQSLTLIATANQGSEATYESGFVIDKFPISRPNLTFSTLTVSNMSPEDSSIYLCSARQGASGNTIYFGEGSWLTVV.

This clone was counted once. V is TRBV9 and J is TRBJ2-1, with TRBD2 matching over 13 bases. The V segment lost 3 bases and the J segment 6 bases; nucleotides outside the gene matches: 3. CDR1 is SGDLS, CDR2 YYNGEE, per germline. This CDR3 contains 15 residues. The CDR3 reads CASSDGLAGANEQFF. The CDR3, as DNA: TGTGCCAGCAGCGATGGACTAGCGGGGGCCAATGAGCAGTTCTTC.

The rearrangement uses TRBV5-1 and TRBJ2-2; D not certain. The ends were cut back, 2 bases at V and 0 bases at J, with 8 bases in the middle. The CDR3 spans 15 residues. Germline loops: CDR1 SGHRS, CDR2 YFSETQ. CDR3 coding DNA: TGCGCCAGCAGCTTTGGTACCGCGAACACCGGGGAGCTGTTTTTT. It specifies CASSFGTANTGELFF.

The chain couples TRBV18 to TRBJ2-2; D is possibly TRBD1 (5 bases). Trimming left V 0 bases short and J 6 bases short, with 11 bases between. Germline lookup yields CDR1 KGHSH and CDR2 LQKENI. The CDR3 consists of 15 residues. The CDR3 DNA is TGTGCCAGCTCACCACCGACAGCAGGATCCGGGGAGCTGTTTTTT. This codes for CASSPPTAGSGELFF.